Below, one T cell receptor (beta chain) is given with its context. The entry originates in a study of T cell responses to AZD1222 COVID-19 vaccine. TCRdb's copy holds only in-frame clones and misses some; the assay was immunoSEQ multiplex PCR. The profile shows 130,000 or so clones, 80% to 90% of them singletons. The sequence came from an adult in good health. Sequencing used peripheral blood, obtained on day 0 of AZD1222 vaccination.

The CDR3 loop is CASSLVASGEQFF. The CDR3 nucleotides are TGTGCCAGCAGCTTAGTCGCTAGCGGGGAGCAGTTCTTC. The chain employs TRBV11-3 and TRBJ2-1; 8 positions match TRBD2. Germline values: CDR1 SGHNT, CDR2 YENEEA. The CDR3 is 13 amino acids. With V trimmed by 1 base and J by 10 bases, 3 bases remained unmatched. The variable domain in full, with the rest retrieved from reference TRBV11-3 and TRBJ2-1, is EAGVVQSPRYKIIEKKQPVAFWCNPISGHNTLYWYLQNLGQGPELLIRYENEEAVDDSQLPKDRFSAERLKGVDSTLKIQPAELGDSAVYLCASSLVASGEQFFGPGTRLTVL.